This record looks at one TCR beta chain sequence and its context. What it recognizes is unknown. A universal primer site was added by template switching, and unique molecular identifiers were carried by the cDNA. MiXCR, applied by TCRdb to the 5' RACE reads, yields one record per CDR3 protein. This sample has more than 1.5 million distinct CDR3 sequences, with roughly a third found just once. The sample is drawn from a study of identical twins. Points from the study as a whole: Monozygotic twin pairs showed more out-of-frame TCR alpha sharing than models estimated. Part of the zero-insertion signal could reflect confounding by invariant MAIT and iNKT cells.

Germline CDR1 reads SGHRS; CDR2 reads YFSETQ. The V gene end was trimmed by 4 bases and the J gene end by 4 bases; junction bases not matched to a gene: 14. The CDR3 sequence is 17 residues long. The chain has TRBV5-1 and TRBJ2-3; the match to TRBD1 covers 8 bases. The receptor was derived from a newborn girl in good health. The sample consisted of cord blood. The CDR3 sequence: CASSPRTGNHKSDTQYF. CDR3 nucleotide sequence: TGCGCCAGCAGCCCGCGGACAGGGAATCATAAGTCAGATACGCAGTATTTT.